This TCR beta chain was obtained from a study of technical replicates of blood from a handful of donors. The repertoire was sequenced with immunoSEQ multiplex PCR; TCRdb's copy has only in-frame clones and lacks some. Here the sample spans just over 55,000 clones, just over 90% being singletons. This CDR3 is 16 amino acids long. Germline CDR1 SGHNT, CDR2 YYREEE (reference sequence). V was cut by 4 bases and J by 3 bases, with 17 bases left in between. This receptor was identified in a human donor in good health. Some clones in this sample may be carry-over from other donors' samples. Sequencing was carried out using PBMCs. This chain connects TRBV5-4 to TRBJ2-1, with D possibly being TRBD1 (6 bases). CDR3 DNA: TGTGCCAGCAGCCCTCCGCCTCGGGGACACTACAATGAGCAGTTCTTC. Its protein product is CASSPPPRGHYNEQFF.